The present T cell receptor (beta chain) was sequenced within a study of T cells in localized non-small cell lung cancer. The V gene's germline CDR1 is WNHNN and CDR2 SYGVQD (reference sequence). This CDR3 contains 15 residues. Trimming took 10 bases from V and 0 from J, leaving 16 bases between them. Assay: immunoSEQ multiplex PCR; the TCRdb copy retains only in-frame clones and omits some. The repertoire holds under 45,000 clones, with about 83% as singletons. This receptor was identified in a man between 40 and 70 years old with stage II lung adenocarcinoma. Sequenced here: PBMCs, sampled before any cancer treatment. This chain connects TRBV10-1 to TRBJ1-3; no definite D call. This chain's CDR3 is CAIPLGRFSGNTIYF. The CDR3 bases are TGCGCCATTCCCCTTGGCCGTTTCTCTGGAAACACCATATATTTT.